One sample yielded the 28 T cell receptor beta chains listed below, sequenced in a study of early T cells in non-severe SARS-CoV-2 infection. TCRdb reanalysed the 5' RACE reads using MiXCR and keeps one entry per CDR3 protein. The sample records around 84,000 distinct CDR3 sequences, around 9.3% being singletons. This specimen consisted of whole blood, obtained at baseline. These receptors were collected from an adult who was a healthcare worker with PCR-confirmed SARS-CoV-2 infection or an uninfected control (not recorded which).

This clonotype was observed at least ten times. This chain uses TRBV20-1 with TRBJ2-3; D not resolved. This CDR3 comprises 13 residues. Germline V gene data show CDR1 as DFQATT and CDR2 as SNEGSKA (reference sequence). Trimming removed 8 bases from V and 4 bases from J, with 16 bases in between. The CDR3 here is CSTFPSGADTQYF. The CDR3 DNA sequence: TGCAGTACTTTCCCCTCTGGGGCAGATACGCAGTATTTT.

This chain joins TRBV6-5 and TRBJ2-2; the match to TRBD1 covers 8 bases. The V and J ends lost 0 bases and 1 base, in that order; junction bases with no gene match: 4. The CDR3 extends over 17 amino acids. Per germline, CDR1 MNHEY and CDR2 SVGAGI. The CDR3 sequence is CASSYSWTGLNTGELFF. CDR3 DNA: TGTGCCAGCAGTTACTCCTGGACAGGGTTGAACACCGGGGAGCTGTTTTTT.

The chain combines TRBV6-2 or TRBV6-3 with TRBJ2-5; a weak D match, TRBD1 (5 bases). In germline, CDR1 is MNHEY, CDR2 SVGEGT. The V end lost 4 bases, the J end lost 1 base, and 13 bases lay between the germline ends. The CDR3 has 15 residues. This chain's CDR3 is CASSSLGRAQETQYF. The CDR3 DNA follows: TGTGCCAGCAGTTCCCTGGGCAGGGCCCAAGAGACCCAGTACTTC.

This clonotype has a handful of counts. V and J are TRBV5-4 and TRBJ1-6; D perhaps matches TRBD1 (5 bases). Per germline, CDR1 SGHNT and CDR2 YYREEE (reference sequence). V was trimmed by 2 bases and J by 6 bases, leaving 12 bases between them. The CDR3 is 15 residues long. Here the CDR3 DNA reads TGTGCCAGCAGCTTTGGGGCAGGGCTTAATTCACCCCTCCACTTT. Amino acid sequence: CASSFGAGLNSPLHF.

Many counts were recorded for this clonotype. The chain is built from TRBV2 and TRBJ1-1; no firm D call. Germline V gene sequence: CDR1 SNHLY, CDR2 FYNNEI. CDR3 length: 13 residues. Trimming shortened V by 4 bases and J by 1 base, and 7 bases separated the two germline ends. The CDR3 reads CASSGAGNTEAFF. CDR3 DNA sequence: TGTGCCAGCAGTGGGGCAGGGAACACTGAAGCTTTCTTT. Full variable domain (outside the CDR3, taken from reference TRBV2 and TRBJ1-1): EPEVTQTPSHQVTQMGQEVILRCVPISNHLYFYWYRQILGQKVEFLVSFYNNEISEKSEIFDDQFSVERPDGSNFTLKIRSTKLEDSAMYFCASSGAGNTEAFFGQGTRLTVV.

At least ten counts were recorded for this clonotype. The chain has TRBV18 and TRBJ1-5; a possible D gene is TRBD1 (5 bases). CDR1 is KGHSH and CDR2 is LQKENI in the germline V gene. CDR3 length: 14 amino acids. Between the trimmed V and J ends, which lost 2 bases and 6 bases, there was a span of 11 bases. The CDR3 protein is CASSPGAMGQPQHF. The CDR3 coding sequence is TGTGCCAGCTCACCAGGGGCGATGGGTCAGCCCCAGCATTTT.

This clonotype was recorded many times. The chain joins TRBV5-1 to TRBJ1-5, with D unclear. This CDR3 contains 13 residues. Trimming took 0 bases from V and 4 from J, leaving 5 bases between them. Per germline, CDR1 SGHRS and CDR2 YFSETQ. The CDR3 reads CASSLDRNQPQHF. CDR3 nucleotide sequence: TGCGCCAGCAGCTTGGACAGAAATCAGCCCCAGCATTTT.

The chain is built from TRBV20-1 and TRBJ2-1; 10 positions match TRBD2. V trimming: 3 bases; J trimming: 7 bases; junction bases outside the gene matches: 12. The CDR3 loop spans 16 amino acids. The germline CDR1 and CDR2 sequences are DFQATT and SNEGSKA (reference sequence). The DNA for the CDR3 is TGCAGTGCTAGGGCTAGCGGGGGATTTTTTACAAATGAGCAGTTCTTC. This gives the protein CSARASGGFFTNEQFF.

This clonotype has more than one count but fewer than ten. The CDR3 nucleotides are TGTGCCACCTCGACCGAAGTTTTCGATGGCTACACCTTC. Translated: CATSTEVFDGYTF. This chain uses TRBV7-2 with TRBJ1-2; D not certain. Germline V gene lookup returns CDR1 SGHTA and CDR2 FQGNSA. The CDR3 totals 13 residues. Deletions cut 10 bases from V and 6 bases from J, with 18 bases between. Based on the CDR3 plus reference TRBV7-2 and TRBJ1-2, the full variable domain is GAGVSQSPSNKVTEKGKDVELRCDPISGHTALYWYRQSLGQGLEFLIYFQGNSAPDKSGLPSDRFSAERTGGSVSTLTIQRTQQEDSAVYLCATSTEVFDGYTFGSGTRLTVV.

This clonotype was seen more than once but under ten times. The chain is built from TRBV7-6 and TRBJ2-1; unclear D gene. CDR1 SGHVS and CDR2 FNYEAQ come from the germline V gene. V was pared by 2 bases and J by 5 bases, with 10 bases between. The CDR3 is 14 residues long. CDR3 residues: CASSLRVGHNEQFF. For the CDR3, the DNA is TGTGCCAGCAGCTTAAGAGTAGGCCACAATGAGCAGTTCTTC.

There are a few counts of this clonotype. The chain is built from TRBV19 and TRBJ1-5; tentatively, D is TRBD1 (5 bases). CDR3 length: 14 residues. Germline CDR1 and CDR2: LNHDA and SQIVND (reference sequence). Trimming pared 10 bases from V and 0 bases from J, leaving 13 bases between. CDR3 sequence (DNA): TGTGCCACTACCCAACAGGCTAGCAATCAGCCCCAGCATTTT. This translates into CATTQQASNQPQHF.

The CDR3 is CASSLDRLETQYF. The CDR3 DNA reads as TGCGCCAGCAGCTTGGACAGGTTAGAGACCCAGTACTTC. This sequence joins TRBV5-1 and TRBJ2-5, with D possibly TRBD1 on 5 matching bases. Germline V gene data show CDR1 as SGHRS and CDR2 as YFSETQ. The CDR3 covers 13 residues. V lost 0 bases, J lost 4 bases, and 7 bases lay in between.

The CDR3 protein is CATSEQGRSTREETQYF. CDR3 in DNA: TGTGCCACCAGTGAGCAGGGAAGGTCGACAAGAGAAGAGACCCAGTACTTC. The chain carries TRBV24-1 and TRBJ2-5; D is perhaps TRBD1 (5 bases). V was shortened by 4 bases and J by 3 bases, with 20 bases between the two germline ends. CDR1 and CDR2 from the germline V gene are KGHDR and SFDVKD. The CDR3 extends over 17 amino acids.

This clonotype was found a few times. The V gene is TRBV11-2, the J gene TRBJ2-1, with TRBD2 matching over 9 bases. Germline-derived CDR1 and CDR2 are SGHAT and FQNNGV. The V segment lost 6 bases and the J segment 7 bases; nucleotides outside the gene matches: 10. CDR3 length: 15 residues. The CDR3 coding sequence is TGTGCCAGCAGACTATTAGCGGGAGTTAGGAATGAGCAGTTCTTC. Translating gives CASRLLAGVRNEQFF.

This clonotype was counted many times. The chain joins TRBV5-1 to TRBJ2-3; no clear D. V lost 5 bases to trimming and J lost 0 bases, with 19 bases between them. Germline V gene data show CDR1 as SGHRS and CDR2 as YFSETQ. CDR3 length equals 17 residues. The CDR3 region is CASRPSGPTSSTDTQYF. The CDR3 DNA reads TGCGCCAGCAGACCTTCCGGGCCCACTTCTAGCACAGATACGCAGTATTTT.

In its sample, this clonotype was seen a few times. J is TRBJ2-5 and V is TRBV9; 8 bases align to TRBD1. CDR1 is SGDLS and CDR2 is YYNGEE in the germline V gene. The CDR3 consists of 14 residues. With 4 bases clipped from V and 1 base from J, the junction kept 3 bases outside the gene matches. The CDR3 region is CASSRTGGQETQYF. DNA of the CDR3: TGTGCCAGCAGCCGAACAGGGGGCCAAGAGACCCAGTACTTC.

This chain uses TRBV6-1 with TRBJ1-1; D not certain. The CDR3 runs to 12 residues. V was cut by 3 bases and J by 6 bases, with 8 bases left in between. Germline values: CDR1 MNHNS, CDR2 SASEGT. The CDR3 DNA follows: TGTGCCAGCAGTGATCACTATTCTGAAGCTTTCTTT. Translation gives CASSDHYSEAFF.

This chain joins TRBV9 and TRBJ2-3; D could derive from TRBD1 or TRBD2 (6 bases each). The CDR3 has 18 residues. Germline V lookup: CDR1 SGDLS, CDR2 YYNGEE. Trimming cost V 3 bases and J 0 bases, with 20 bases left between them. Here the CDR3 reads CASSAARRGLSSTDTQYF. Here the CDR3 DNA reads TGTGCCAGCAGCGCAGCCCGACGGGGGCTTTCTAGCACAGATACGCAGTATTTT.

The V gene is TRBV20-1, the J gene TRBJ2-1; 8 bases are shared with TRBD2. The V gene's germline CDR1 is DFQATT and CDR2 SNEGSKA (reference sequence). The CDR3 runs to 12 residues. With V trimmed by 7 bases and J by 6 bases, 5 bases remained unmatched. For the CDR3, the DNA is TGCAGTGTAACTAGCGGTCGCAATGAGCAGTTCTTC. Protein sequence: CSVTSGRNEQFF.

The CDR3 DNA reads as TGTGCCAGCAAGTCATCCCTCTCCTACAATGAGCAGTTCTTC. This translates into CASKSSLSYNEQFF. This rearrangement joins TRBV6-5 to TRBJ2-1; D unresolved. Germline CDR1 reads MNHEY; CDR2 reads SVGAGI. This CDR3 is built from 14 residues. V shed 7 bases and J shed 0 bases, with 10 bases lying between them.

This clonotype has a handful of counts. V and J are TRBV5-1 and TRBJ2-1, with a weak D call TRBD1 (5 bases). This CDR3 comprises 14 residues. Per the germline V gene, CDR1 is SGHRS and CDR2 is YFSETQ. Trimming cost V 1 base and J 7 bases, with 12 bases left between them. CDR3 sequence reads: CASSLLLGANEQFF. The CDR3 DNA is TGCGCCAGCAGCTTGCTCCTAGGGGCAAATGAGCAGTTCTTC.

This clonotype has only a few counts. The rearrangement uses TRBV14 and TRBJ2-5; 9 bases are a match to TRBD1. The CDR3 length is 18 residues. V lost 4 bases and J lost 4; bases outside the gene matches: 16. CDR1 and CDR2 (germline): SGHDN, FVKESK. The CDR3 DNA follows: TGTGCCAGCAGCCTTGTCCCGGGACAGGGAGAAAGGGCAGAGACCCAGTACTTC. Its translation: CASSLVPGQGERAETQYF.

A word on this clonotype: One end of the junction does not line up with germline, which may come from a read error. This rearrangement joins TRBV5-1 to TRBJ2-2; D is unresolved. CDR3 length: 14 residues. Germline values: CDR1 SGHRS, CDR2 YFSETQ. This CDR3 reads CASRVSRNAGELFF. The CDR3 bases are TGCGCCAGCCGGGTCAGCCGGAACGCCGGGGAGCTGTTTTTT. The variable domain in full, completed from reference TRBV5-1 and TRBJ2-2, reads KAGVTQTPRYLIKTRGQQVTLSCSPISGHRSVSWYQQTPGQGLQFLFEYFSETQRNKGNFPGRFSGRQFSNSRSEMNVSTLELGDSALYLCASRVSRNAGELFFGEGSRLTVL.

V and J are TRBV4-2 and TRBJ2-3; TRBD1 matches 8 bases. The CDR3 covers 17 residues. Germline CDR1 LGHNA, CDR2 YNFKEQ. After removal of 4 bases from V and 1 base from J, the junction contained 10 bases not matched to a gene. In DNA, the CDR3 is TGTGCCAGCAGCCTTACCCTCAAGACAGGGGGCACAGATACGCAGTATTTT. Its translation: CASSLTLKTGGTDTQYF.

Judged by abundance, this clonotype is medium-sized. The gene calls are TRBV15 and TRBJ2-5; D is ambiguous. Per the germline V gene, CDR1 is LNHNV and CDR2 is YYDKDF (reference sequence). Trimming removed 0 bases at V and 9 bases at J, with 14 bases between. This CDR3 has 14 amino acids. The CDR3 DNA sequence: TGTGCCACCAGCAGAGATCGGGCAGTCCGGGCCCAGTACTTC. Translating it yields CATSRDRAVRAQYF.

Ten or more counts support this clonotype. The rearrangement joins TRBV7-9 to TRBJ2-3; D is perhaps TRBD2 (6 bases). This CDR3 spans 15 amino acids. Germline assignment: CDR1 SEHNR and CDR2 FQNEAQ (reference sequence). Trimming took 0 bases from V and 6 from J, leaving 13 bases between them. CDR3 DNA: TGTGCCAGCAGCTTAGCCCTGGGAGGAAGGGATACGCAGTATTTT. Protein sequence: CASSLALGGRDTQYF.

The rearrangement uses TRBV5-1 and TRBJ1-1; D is possibly TRBD1 (5 bases). Germline V gene lookup returns CDR1 SGHRS and CDR2 YFSETQ. The CDR3 spans 14 residues. Trimming left V 6 bases short and J 0 bases short, with 12 bases between. The chain's CDR3 is CASNRQNMNTEAFF. CDR3 coding DNA: TGCGCCAGCAATAGACAGAATATGAACACTGAAGCTTTCTTT. The whole variable domain, remainder taken from reference TRBV5-1 and TRBJ1-1, is KAGVTQTPRYLIKTRGQQVTLSCSPISGHRSVSWYQQTPGQGLQFLFEYFSETQRNKGNFPGRFSGRQFSNSRSEMNVSTLELGDSALYLCASNRQNMNTEAFFGQGTRLTVV.

This clonotype has ten or more counts. This chain uses TRBV7-2 with TRBJ2-7; TRBD2 matches at 11 bases. Germline trimming cut 5 bases from V and 4 bases from J; bases unmatched to any gene: 10. The CDR3 has 16 amino acids. Germline V CDR1 and CDR2: SGHTA, FQGNSA. DNA for the CDR3: TGTGCCAGCAGCACCAGACTAGCGGGAACGTCATACGAGCAGTACTTC. Translation gives CASSTRLAGTSYEQYF.